The 10 T cell receptor beta chains presented below share a single source sample, sequenced in a study of shared clonotypes between healthy human individuals. Libraries were prepared by immunoSEQ multiplex PCR; TCRdb keeps only in-frame clonotypes and omits some of them. This table has 450,000 to 500,000 clones, almost 80% appearing once. Sequenced input: PBMCs. These receptors all stem from a woman aged 40-49 years in good health. Some clones in this sample may be carry-over from other donors' samples.

This rearrangement joins TRBV2 to TRBJ1-1; the match to TRBD1 covers 9 bases. The V gene end was trimmed by 6 bases and the J gene end by 4 bases; junction bases not matched to a gene: 6. CDR3 length: 14 residues. The germline gives CDR1 SNHLY, CDR2 FYNNEI. The CDR3 DNA follows: TGTGCCAGCAGGGAACGACAGGGGGGCACTGAAGCTTTCTTT. As protein: CASRERQGGTEAFF.

The chain is built from TRBV5-4 and TRBJ2-5, with 9 bases fitting TRBD2. Germline trimming cut 4 bases from V and 5 bases from J; bases unmatched to any gene: 6. Germline-derived CDR1 and CDR2 are SGHNT and YYREEE (reference sequence). The CDR3 totals 14 residues. This CDR3 reads CASSPGTSRETQYF. The CDR3 bases are TGTGCCAGCAGCCCTGGGACTAGCAGGGAGACCCAGTACTTC.

This sequence joins TRBV11-2 and TRBJ2-1, with D possibly TRBD2 on 6 matching bases. CDR1 and CDR2 (germline): SGHAT, FQNNGV. The ends were cut back, 6 bases at V and 15 bases at J, with 24 bases in the middle. CDR3 size: 14 residues. In DNA, the CDR3 is TGTGCCAGCAGGTCCATAAAGGGGACTCCCCGGTCGTTCTTC. This sequence encodes CASRSIKGTPRSFF.

The gene calls are TRBV5-1 and TRBJ1-4; D is perhaps TRBD1 (5 bases). The CDR3 loop spans 15 amino acids. V lost 2 bases to trimming and J lost 5 bases, with 13 bases between them. In germline, CDR1 is SGHRS, CDR2 YFSETQ. CDR3 bases: TGCGCCAGCAGCTTCGCATCGGGGGGGAATGAAAAACTGTTTTTT. This gives the protein CASSFASGGNEKLFF. Supplemented by reference TRBV5-1 and TRBJ1-4, the full variable domain reads KAGVTQTPRYLIKTRGQQVTLSCSPISGHRSVSWYQQTPGQGLQFLFEYFSETQRNKGNFPGRFSGRQFSNSRSEMNVSTLELGDSALYLCASSFASGGNEKLFFGSGTQLSVL.

The chain couples TRBV2 to TRBJ2-5, with D perhaps matching TRBD2 (6 bases). The ends were cut back, 8 bases at V and 4 bases at J, with 17 bases in the middle. The CDR3 spans 14 residues. Germline-derived CDR1 and CDR2 are SNHLY and FYNNEI. This CDR3 reads CASGLGRRGETQYF. The DNA for the CDR3 is TGTGCCAGCGGGTTAGGACGGCGGGGAGAGACCCAGTACTTC.

This clone has a handful of counts. The rearrangement joins TRBV7-2 to TRBJ2-5, with D possibly being TRBD1 or TRBD2 (6 bases each). The DNA end favors TRBJ2-7, so the J call may be wrong. Germline V gene lookup returns CDR1 SGHTA and CDR2 FQGNSA. CDR3 length equals 15 residues. The CDR3 is CASSREGGGPYEQYF. DNA for the CDR3: TGTGCCAGCAGCCGTGAGGGGGGAGGCCCCTACGAGCAGTACTTC.

The V gene is TRBV15, the J gene TRBJ1-2, with TRBD1 identical over 7 bases. The J segment lost 2 bases and the V segment lost 4 bases, leaving 7 bases of the junction unmatched. The germline CDR1 and CDR2 sequences are LNHNV and YYDKDF (reference sequence). The CDR3 length is 15 residues. The CDR3 loop is CATSTRQGLNYGYTF. As DNA, the CDR3 is TGTGCCACCAGCACGAGACAGGGCCTAAACTATGGCTACACCTTC.

In its sample, this clone was seen a few times. CDR3 DNA sequence: TGTGCCAGCGGACAGGGGGCCTTTAGGACTGAAGCTTTCTTT. This gives the protein CASGQGAFRTEAFF. V and J are TRBV2 and TRBJ1-1, with TRBD1 matching 11 bases. Looked up from germline, CDR1 is SNHLY and CDR2 is FYNNEI. This CDR3 comprises 14 residues. J gave up 5 bases and V 8 bases, and 7 bases lay outside the gene matches.

The chain carries TRBV19 and TRBJ1-2; weak D call: TRBD1 (6 bases). Germline V CDR1 and CDR2: LNHDA, SQIVND (reference sequence). Trimming removed 9 bases at V and 8 bases at J, with 28 bases between. The CDR3 runs 16 residues. CDR3 sequence (DNA): TGTGCCAGCTCTAGATCCGGACAGAAATACGGCGAAGGCTACACCTTC. Residues: CASSRSGQKYGEGYTF.

The V call is TRBV5-5, the J call TRBJ2-7, with 12 bases lining up with TRBD2. The CDR3 spans 15 residues. J gave up 1 base and V 4 bases, and 3 bases lay outside the gene matches. Germline CDR1 is SGHKS and CDR2 is YYEKEE (reference sequence). CDR3 in amino acids: CASSGGLAGSYEQYF. In DNA, the CDR3 is TGTGCCAGCAGCGGAGGACTAGCGGGGTCCTACGAGCAGTACTTC.